This entry lists 12 T cell receptor beta chains sequenced from one sample in a study of cytomegalovirus exposure and HLA in healthy donors. This PCR relied on a set of 60 Vbeta primers and 13 Jbeta primers. The assay was immunoSEQ multiplex PCR, and TCRdb's table has in-frame clones only and misses some. The table has more than 90,000 clones, approximately 76% seen once. The sequenced material came from PBMCs. The receptors were sampled from a man in his forties in good health and CMV-seropositive.

The chain links TRBV5-3 to TRBJ2-4; D may be TRBD1 (6 bases). TRBV5-3 is noted as an ORF with a role that remains uncertain. The CDR3 has 14 residues. Trimming left V 9 bases short and J 1 base short, with 14 bases between. CDR3 DNA: TGTGCCACAAACAGGGAAACGGCCAAAAACATTCAGTACTTC. This translates into CATNRETAKNIQYF.

This clone has more than one count but fewer than ten. V usage is TRBV6-1 and J usage is TRBJ2-5; D possibly corresponds to TRBD2 (6 bases). This CDR3 is built from 11 residues. V was cut by 11 bases and J by 5 bases, with 12 bases left in between. Per germline, CDR1 MNHNS and CDR2 SASEGT. The CDR3 bases are TGTGCCGGGCGGGGCAGGGAGACCCAGTACTTC. Translated: CAGRGRETQYF.

This chain uses TRBV5-8 with TRBJ2-3; the match to TRBD2 covers 8 bases. The CDR3 is made up of 16 amino acids. Germline CDR1 is SGHTS and CDR2 is YDEGEE. V dropped 5 bases and J dropped 4; count of bases not matched to a gene: 12. The CDR3 reads CASRPLGGGQADTQYF. The CDR3 DNA reads TGTGCCAGCAGACCCCTCGGGGGGGGGCAAGCAGATACGCAGTATTTT.

V gene TRBV29-1 combines with J gene TRBJ1-2; D uncertain. The CDR3 is 13 residues long. The V end was cut by 6 bases, the J end by 8 bases, with 19 bases between. CDR1 is SQVTM and CDR2 is ANQGSEA in the germline V gene. CDR3 sequence reads: CSVRRDIGSGYTF. CDR3 in DNA: TGCAGCGTGCGCCGGGATATAGGTAGCGGCTACACCTTC.

The chain links TRBV5-1 to TRBJ2-2, with 8 bases fitting TRBD2. Germline CDR1 reads SGHRS; CDR2 reads YFSETQ. Germline trimming cut 4 bases from V and 5 bases from J; bases unmatched to any gene: 13. This CDR3 region has 17 residues. Written as DNA, the CDR3 is TGCGCCAGCAGCCCCGACTCCGCGGGGGGCCGGACCGGGGAGCTGTTTTTT. This gives the protein CASSPDSAGGRTGELFF.

The chain combines TRBV25-1 with TRBJ1-5; 7 nucleotides agree with TRBD1. J gave up 7 bases and V 5 bases, and 5 bases lay outside the gene matches. The CDR3 totals 13 residues. Per the germline V gene, CDR1 is MGHDK and CDR2 is SYGVNS. CDR3 sequence: CASSTPGGQPQHF. As DNA, the CDR3 is TGTGCCAGCAGTACCCCAGGGGGGCAGCCCCAGCATTTT. Using reference TRBV25-1 and TRBJ1-5 for the parts outside the CDR3, the full variable domain is EADIYQTPRYLVIGTGKKITLECSQTMGHDKMYWYQQDPGMELHLIHYSYGVNSTEKGDLSSESTVSRIRTEHFPLTLESARPSHTSQYLCASSTPGGQPQHFGDGTRLSIL.

The rearrangement joins TRBV9 to TRBJ1-1, with D perhaps TRBD1 (6 bases). V lost 4 bases, J lost 1 base, and 8 bases lay in between. Germline values: CDR1 SGDLS, CDR2 YYNGEE. This CDR3 has 13 residues. The CDR3 region is CASSLTGNTEAFF. The CDR3 DNA is TGTGCCAGCAGCTTGACAGGGAACACTGAAGCTTTCTTT.

The chain has TRBV5-4 and TRBJ2-1; D is unclear. The CDR3 spans 11 residues. Trimming took off 1 base at V and 10 bases at J, with 6 bases between the two ends. Germline CDR1 reads SGHNT; CDR2 reads YYREEE (reference sequence). CDR3: CASSLSVEQFF. The CDR3 DNA is TGTGCCAGCAGCTTGTCGGTAGAGCAGTTCTTC.

This clone appeared once. The V and J genes are TRBV10-3 and TRBJ1-5; 8 nucleotides agree with TRBD1. V lost 0 bases and J lost 4; bases outside the gene matches: 5. The CDR3 loop spans 16 amino acids. CDR1 and CDR2 from the germline V gene are ENHRY and SYGVKD. The CDR3 sequence is CAISESTRQGNQPQHF. The CDR3, as DNA: TGTGCCATCAGTGAGTCGACTCGACAGGGGAATCAGCCCCAGCATTTT.

To note about this clone: At one boundary the junction diverges from the germline segment, which might be a read error. This chain joins TRBV7-9 and TRBJ2-7, with a weak D call TRBD2 (6 bases). The CDR3 runs to 13 residues. Per germline, CDR1 SEHNR and CDR2 FQNEAQ (reference sequence). The CDR3 sequence is CSSSPGLIYEQYF. The CDR3 DNA reads TGTTCCAGCAGCCCGGGACTCATCTACGAGCAGTACTTC.

The chain employs TRBV29-1 and TRBJ1-1; tentative D call: TRBD1 (6 bases). V was trimmed by 0 bases and J by 11 bases, leaving 13 bases between them. The CDR3 is made up of 12 amino acids. Germline assignment: CDR1 SQVTM and CDR2 ANQGSEA. The CDR3 here is CSVEEYRVSAFF. CDR3 sequence (DNA): TGCAGCGTTGAAGAGTACAGGGTGAGTGCTTTCTTT.

This chain connects TRBV5-1 to TRBJ2-5; maybe TRBD1 (6 bases). The germline V gene encodes CDR1 SGHRS and CDR2 YFSETQ. The CDR3 length is 13 residues. Trimming stripped 2 bases from V and 5 bases from J, with 10 bases between. This CDR3 reads CASSLTGSETQYF. The CDR3 DNA reads TGCGCCAGCAGCTTAACAGGGAGCGAGACCCAGTACTTC.